The clone carrying this T cell receptor (beta chain) was seen a few times. Antigen: not known. This record belongs to a study of CD8 T cells in ankylosing spondylitis. MiXCR, applied by TCRdb to the 5' RACE reads, yields one record per CDR3 protein. The sample yields approximately 100,000 distinct CDR3 sequences, roughly 8.7% seen once. Germline V gene sequence: CDR1 SGHAT, CDR2 FQNNGV. V shed 7 bases and J shed 0 bases, with 6 bases lying between them. The CDR3 has 12 residues. Study outcomes and limitations: Previously reported in reactive arthritis synovial fluid and blood were some of the motif variants. Matched ankylosing spondylitis synovial fluid reportedly contained a significantly enriched population of disease-linked clones. Blood from ankylosing spondylitis patients appeared to carry a characteristic roughly 8-variant TCR beta motif.

The sample consisted of blood, either unsorted or a sorted T cell fraction (not recorded which). The clonotype comes from a male donor with ankylosing spondylitis or in good health (not recorded which). V gene TRBV11-2 combines with J gene TRBJ1-1; D is unclear. The CDR3 DNA is TGTGCCAGCAACCCCTTGAACACTGAAGCTTTCTTT. It encodes CASNPLNTEAFF.